These 9 T cell receptor beta chains came from one sample sequenced in a study of blood T cell repertoires in COVID-19 (dated by TCRdb to the early 2020s). To prepare the library, the immunoSEQ multiplex PCR assay was applied. TCRdb carries this immuneACCESS record with in-frame sequences only. Its versions omit some clonotypes, under half of them owing to an unresolved V gene in the studies checked, with the rest unexplained. The sample table records fewer than 150,000 clones; about nine tenths of these occur just once. 11% of the sample is taken by the ten largest. The specimen was peripheral blood. Receptor source: a woman aged 80 or over with acute or convalescent COVID-19.

The chain employs TRBV6-6 and TRBJ2-7; 7 positions match TRBD1. CDR3 length: 16 residues. V trimming: 0 bases; J trimming: 4 bases; junction bases outside the gene matches: 9. Germline CDR1 reads MNHNY; CDR2 reads SVGAGI (reference sequence). The CDR3 spells CASSYSSTGQGYEQYF. As DNA, the CDR3 is TGTGCCAGCAGTTACTCGTCGACAGGGCAGGGGTACGAGCAGTACTTC.

This clone was observed once. V and J are TRBV6-5 and TRBJ1-1, with D tentatively TRBD1 (6 bases). The CDR3 has 14 amino acids. V shed 2 bases and J shed 4 bases, with 11 bases lying between them. CDR1 and CDR2 (germline): MNHEY, SVGAGI. CDR3 nucleotide sequence: TGTGCCAGCAGTTACACAGGGAGAGTCACTGAAGCTTTCTTT. Its translation: CASSYTGRVTEAFF.

This chain joins TRBV18 and TRBJ2-3; maybe TRBD1 (5 bases). Trimming left V 3 bases short and J 0 bases short, with 16 bases between. The CDR3 runs to 17 residues. Germline CDR1 and CDR2: KGHSH and LQKENI. The CDR3 loop is CASSPFRAGSSTDTQYF. The CDR3 bases are TGTGCCAGCTCACCCTTCAGGGCAGGGTCTAGCACAGATACGCAGTATTTT.

This chain uses TRBV5-1 with TRBJ1-1; 7 bases agree with TRBD1. The CDR3 spans 13 residues. V was clipped by 0 bases and J by 12 bases; unmatched bases: 8. Germline values: CDR1 SGHRS, CDR2 YFSETQ. The CDR3, as DNA: TGCGCCAGCAGCTTGGACGGAACGACAGGGACTTTCTTT. Its protein product is CASSLDGTTGTFF.

The chain employs TRBV5-4 and TRBJ2-1; D gene uncertain. Germline V gene data show CDR1 as SGHNT and CDR2 as YYREEE (reference sequence). The CDR3 sequence is 13 residues long. Deletions cut 4 bases from V and 5 bases from J, with 10 bases between. CDR3 sequence reads: CASSNQQNNEQFF. CDR3 DNA sequence: TGTGCCAGCAGCAACCAACAGAACAATGAGCAGTTCTTC.

The rearrangement uses TRBV2 and TRBJ1-2; D might be TRBD1 (6 bases). Deletions cut 5 bases from V and 2 bases from J, with 9 bases between. The germline V gene encodes CDR1 SNHLY and CDR2 FYNNEI. The CDR3 sequence is 13 residues long. This chain's CDR3 is CASSLQGNYGYTF. CDR3 DNA: TGTGCCAGCAGTTTACAGGGAAACTATGGCTACACCTTC.

The chain employs TRBV5-1 and TRBJ1-2; 8 positions match TRBD1. The CDR3 has 15 amino acids. The trim removed 0 bases at V and 4 bases at J, leaving 5 bases unmatched. The germline gives CDR1 SGHRS, CDR2 YFSETQ. The CDR3 here is CASSLGTGLAYGYTF. Here the CDR3 DNA reads TGCGCCAGCAGCTTGGGGACAGGGTTGGCCTATGGCTACACCTTC.

This clone appeared once. The chain combines TRBV7-2 with TRBJ2-7; D might be TRBD1 (5 bases). The CDR3 spans 15 residues. Germline V lookup: CDR1 SGHTA, CDR2 FQGNSA. Deletions cut 5 bases from V and 1 base from J, with 15 bases between. CDR3 region: CASSAQSTGSYEQYF. Written as DNA, the CDR3 is TGTGCCAGCAGCGCCCAAAGTACAGGTTCCTACGAGCAGTACTTC.

This clone was seen just once. The V gene is TRBV28, the J gene TRBJ1-6; 8 bases map to TRBD1. Germline CDR1 MDHEN, CDR2 SYDVKM. This CDR3 has 14 residues. V dropped 3 bases and J dropped 8; count of bases not matched to a gene: 3. The CDR3 DNA follows: TGTGCCAGCAGTTTGACAGGGGTAGATTCACCCCTCCACTTT. Its protein is CASSLTGVDSPLHF.